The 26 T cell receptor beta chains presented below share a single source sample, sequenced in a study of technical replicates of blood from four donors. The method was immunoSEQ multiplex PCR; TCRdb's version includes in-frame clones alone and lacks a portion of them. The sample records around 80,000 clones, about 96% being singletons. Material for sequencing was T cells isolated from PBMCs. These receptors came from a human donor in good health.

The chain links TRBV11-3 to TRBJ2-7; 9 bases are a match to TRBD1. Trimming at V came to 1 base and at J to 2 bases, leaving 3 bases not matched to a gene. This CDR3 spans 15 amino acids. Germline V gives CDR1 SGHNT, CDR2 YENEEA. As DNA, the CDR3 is TGTGCCAGCAGCTTAGGGGGACAGGGCACCTACGAGCAGTACTTC. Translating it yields CASSLGGQGTYEQYF.

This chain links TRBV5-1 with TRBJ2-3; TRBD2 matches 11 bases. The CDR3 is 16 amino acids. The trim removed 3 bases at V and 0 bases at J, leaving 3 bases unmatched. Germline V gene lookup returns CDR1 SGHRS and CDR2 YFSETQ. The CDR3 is CASSWTSGYSTDTQYF. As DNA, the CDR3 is TGCGCCAGCAGCTGGACTAGCGGGTACAGCACAGATACGCAGTATTTT.

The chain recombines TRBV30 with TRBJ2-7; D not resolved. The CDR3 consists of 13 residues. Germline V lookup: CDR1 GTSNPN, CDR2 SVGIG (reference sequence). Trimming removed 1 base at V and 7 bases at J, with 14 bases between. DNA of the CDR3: TGTGCCTGGAGTGGCGGTTTTTCGAGGGAGCAGTACTTC. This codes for CAWSGGFSREQYF.

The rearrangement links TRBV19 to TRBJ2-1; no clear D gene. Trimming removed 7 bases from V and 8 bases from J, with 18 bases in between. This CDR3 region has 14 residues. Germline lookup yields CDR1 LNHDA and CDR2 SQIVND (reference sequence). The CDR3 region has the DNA TGTGCCAGTACCCAAAGGATGGCTAGTGATGAGCAGTTCTTC. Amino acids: CASTQRMASDEQFF.

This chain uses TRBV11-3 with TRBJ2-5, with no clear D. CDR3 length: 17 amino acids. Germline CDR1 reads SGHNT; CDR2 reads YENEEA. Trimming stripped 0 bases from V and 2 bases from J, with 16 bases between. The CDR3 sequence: CASSLDLTEISQETQYF. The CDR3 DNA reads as TGTGCCAGCAGCTTAGATCTTACAGAAATATCTCAAGAGACCCAGTACTTC.

CDR3 in DNA: TGTGCCATCAGTGACCCAGGGGGCACAGATACGCAGTATTTT. Residues: CAISDPGGTDTQYF. The chain joins TRBV10-3 to TRBJ2-3; TRBD1 might be the D (6 bases). Per the germline V gene, CDR1 is ENHRY and CDR2 is SYGVKD. The CDR3 has 14 amino acids. V was trimmed by 3 bases and J by 1 base, leaving 8 bases between them.

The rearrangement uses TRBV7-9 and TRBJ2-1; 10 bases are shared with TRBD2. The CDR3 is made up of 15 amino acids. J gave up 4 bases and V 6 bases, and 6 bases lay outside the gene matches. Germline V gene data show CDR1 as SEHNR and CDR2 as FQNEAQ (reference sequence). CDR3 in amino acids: CASRLLLAGYNEQFF. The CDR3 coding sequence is TGTGCCAGCAGGTTACTACTAGCGGGGTACAATGAGCAGTTCTTC.

This CDR3 is CASSPPGGVMAFF. The CDR3 DNA follows: TGTGCCAGCAGTCCTCCTGGGGGGGTCATGGCTTTCTTT. This chain joins TRBV6-5 and TRBJ1-1, with D perhaps TRBD1 (5 bases). Per the germline V gene, CDR1 is MNHEY and CDR2 is SVGAGI. Between the trimmed V and J ends, which lost 5 bases and 11 bases, there was a span of 18 bases. The CDR3 extends over 13 amino acids.

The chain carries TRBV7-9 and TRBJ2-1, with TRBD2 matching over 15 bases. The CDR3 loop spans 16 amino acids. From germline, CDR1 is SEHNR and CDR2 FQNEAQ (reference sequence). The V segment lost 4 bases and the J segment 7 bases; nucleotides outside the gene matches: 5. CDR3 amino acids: CASSSRTSGRGNEQFF. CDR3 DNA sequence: TGTGCCAGCAGCTCACGGACTAGCGGGAGGGGTAATGAGCAGTTCTTC.

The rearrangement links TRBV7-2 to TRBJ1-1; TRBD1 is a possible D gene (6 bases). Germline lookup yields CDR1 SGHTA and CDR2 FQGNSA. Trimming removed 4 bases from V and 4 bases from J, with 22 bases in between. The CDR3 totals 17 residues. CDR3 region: CASSSQGRYPTPTEAFF. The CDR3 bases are TGTGCCAGCAGCTCCCAGGGGAGATATCCCACTCCCACTGAAGCTTTCTTT.

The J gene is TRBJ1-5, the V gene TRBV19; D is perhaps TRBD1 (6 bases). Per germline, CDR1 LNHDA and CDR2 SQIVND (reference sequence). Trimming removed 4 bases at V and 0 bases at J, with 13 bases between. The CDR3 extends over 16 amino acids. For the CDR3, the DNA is TGTGCCAGTAGTAGGGAACAGGGTGCTAGCAATCAGCCCCAGCATTTT. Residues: CASSREQGASNQPQHF.

CDR3 region: CASSKGQPGNTIYF. The CDR3 nucleotides are TGTGCCAGCAGTAAAGGACAGCCTGGAAACACCATATATTTT. This sequence joins TRBV6-1 and TRBJ1-3; tentatively, D is TRBD1 (6 bases). Germline lookup yields CDR1 MNHNS and CDR2 SASEGT. This CDR3 spans 14 amino acids. V lost 5 bases and J 2 bases, leaving 10 bases between the germline ends.

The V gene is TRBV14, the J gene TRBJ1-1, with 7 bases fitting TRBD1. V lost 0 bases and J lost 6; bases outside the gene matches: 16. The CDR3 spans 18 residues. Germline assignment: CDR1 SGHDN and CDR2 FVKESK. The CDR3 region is CASSQDPGGVVISPEAFF. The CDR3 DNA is TGTGCCAGCAGCCAAGATCCAGGGGGAGTGGTAATTTCCCCTGAAGCTTTCTTT.

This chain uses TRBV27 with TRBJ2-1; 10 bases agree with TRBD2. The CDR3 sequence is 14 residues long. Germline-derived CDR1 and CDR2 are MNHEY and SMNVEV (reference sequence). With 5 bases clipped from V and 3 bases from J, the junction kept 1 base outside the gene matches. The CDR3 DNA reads TGTGCCAGCAGTGGACTAGCGGACTACAATGAGCAGTTCTTC. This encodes CASSGLADYNEQFF.

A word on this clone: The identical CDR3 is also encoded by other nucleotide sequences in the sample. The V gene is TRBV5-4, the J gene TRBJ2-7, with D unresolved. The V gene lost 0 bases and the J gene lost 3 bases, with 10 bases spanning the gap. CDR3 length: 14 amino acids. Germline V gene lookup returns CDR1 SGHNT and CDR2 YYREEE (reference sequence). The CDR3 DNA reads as TGTGCCAGCAGCTTGGGAGGTTCGTTCTACGAGCAGTACTTC. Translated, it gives CASSLGGSFYEQYF. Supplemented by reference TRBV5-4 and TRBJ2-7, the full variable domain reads ETGVTQSPTHLIKTRGQQVTLRCSSQSGHNTVSWYQQALGQGPQFIFQYYREEENGRGNFPPRFSGLQFPNYSSELNVNALELDDSALYLCASSLGGSFYEQYFGPGTRLTVT.

CDR3 DNA sequence: TGTGCCAGCAGTGAATGGGGAGCGTATGGCTACACCTTC. Protein: CASSEWGAYGYTF. This chain uses TRBV6-1 with TRBJ1-2; no firm D call. This CDR3 is built from 13 residues. Trimming removed 2 bases at V and 5 bases at J, with 9 bases between. CDR1 MNHNS and CDR2 SASEGT come from the germline V gene.

The DNA for the CDR3 is TGTGCCAGCAGTTCACAGGGATATGAGCAGTTCTTC. Its protein is CASSSQGYEQFF. This chain joins TRBV2 and TRBJ2-1; TRBD1 might be the D (6 bases). V was shortened by 5 bases and J by 8 bases, with 10 bases between the two germline ends. Looked up from germline, CDR1 is SNHLY and CDR2 is FYNNEI. The CDR3 has 12 amino acids.

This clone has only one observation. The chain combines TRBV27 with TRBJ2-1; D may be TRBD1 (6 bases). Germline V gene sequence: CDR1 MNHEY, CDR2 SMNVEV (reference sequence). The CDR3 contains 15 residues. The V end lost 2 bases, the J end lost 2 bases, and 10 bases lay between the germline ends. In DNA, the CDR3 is TGTGCCAGCAGTTTAGGGCAGGGGACCTACAATGAGCAGTTCTTC. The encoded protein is CASSLGQGTYNEQFF.

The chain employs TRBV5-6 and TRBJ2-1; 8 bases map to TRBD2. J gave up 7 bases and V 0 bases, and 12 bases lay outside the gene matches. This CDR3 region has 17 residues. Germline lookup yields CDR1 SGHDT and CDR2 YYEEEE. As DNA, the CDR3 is TGTGCCAGCAGCTTGGGGCAGTCTAGCGGGTGGGAAAATGAGCAGTTCTTC. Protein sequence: CASSLGQSSGWENEQFF.

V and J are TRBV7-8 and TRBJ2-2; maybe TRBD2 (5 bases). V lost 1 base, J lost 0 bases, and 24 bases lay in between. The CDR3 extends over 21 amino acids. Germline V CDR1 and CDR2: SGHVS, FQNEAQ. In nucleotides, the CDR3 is TGTGCCAGCAGCTTAGTTAGTGTCTATAAGGAGGTGGCTGCGAACACCGGGGAGCTGTTTTTT. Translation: CASSLVSVYKEVAANTGELFF.

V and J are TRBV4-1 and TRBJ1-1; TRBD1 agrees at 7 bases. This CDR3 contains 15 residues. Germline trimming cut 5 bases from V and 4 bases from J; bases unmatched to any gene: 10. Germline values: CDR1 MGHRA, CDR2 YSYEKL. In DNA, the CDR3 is TGCGCCAGCAGCTTAAGGGGGGCAGGGGGCACTGAAGCTTTCTTT. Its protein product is CASSLRGAGGTEAFF.

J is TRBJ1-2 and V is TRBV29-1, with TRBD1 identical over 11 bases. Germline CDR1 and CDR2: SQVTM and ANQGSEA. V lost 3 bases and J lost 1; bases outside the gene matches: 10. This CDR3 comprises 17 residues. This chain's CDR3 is CSVDKLGGQGVNYGYTF. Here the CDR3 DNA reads TGCAGCGTTGATAAGCTTGGGGGACAGGGGGTTAACTATGGCTACACCTTC.

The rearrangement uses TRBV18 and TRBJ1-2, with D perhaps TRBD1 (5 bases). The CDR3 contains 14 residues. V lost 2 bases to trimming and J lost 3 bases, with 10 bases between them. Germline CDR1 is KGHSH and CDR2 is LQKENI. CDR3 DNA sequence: TGTGCCAGCTCACCATCTGGGACTTACTATGGCTACACCTTC. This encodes CASSPSGTYYGYTF.

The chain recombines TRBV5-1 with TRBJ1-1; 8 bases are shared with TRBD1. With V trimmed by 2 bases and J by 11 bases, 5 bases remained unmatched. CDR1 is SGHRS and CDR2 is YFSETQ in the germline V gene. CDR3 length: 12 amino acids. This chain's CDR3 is CASSFDRGGAFF. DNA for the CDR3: TGCGCCAGCAGCTTCGACAGGGGAGGTGCTTTCTTT. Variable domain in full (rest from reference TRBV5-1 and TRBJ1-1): KAGVTQTPRYLIKTRGQQVTLSCSPISGHRSVSWYQQTPGQGLQFLFEYFSETQRNKGNFPGRFSGRQFSNSRSEMNVSTLELGDSALYLCASSFDRGGAFFGQGTRLTVV.

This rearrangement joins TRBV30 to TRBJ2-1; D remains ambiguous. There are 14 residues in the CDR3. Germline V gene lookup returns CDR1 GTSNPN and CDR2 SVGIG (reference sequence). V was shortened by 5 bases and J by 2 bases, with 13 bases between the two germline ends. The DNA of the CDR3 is TGTGCCTGGGAGTATGGCGGAGCCTACAATGAGCAGTTCTTC. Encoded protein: CAWEYGGAYNEQFF.

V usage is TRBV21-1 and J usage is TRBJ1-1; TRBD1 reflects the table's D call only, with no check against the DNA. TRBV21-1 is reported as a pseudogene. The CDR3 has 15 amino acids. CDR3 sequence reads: CASSKERQGYTEAFF. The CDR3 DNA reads TGTGCCAGCAGCAAAGAACGACAGGGGTACACTGAAGCTTTCTTT.